The 10 T cell receptor beta chains listed next were all sequenced from one sample in a study of T-cell memory formation after mild COVID-19. Via MiXCR, TCRdb re-called the 5' RACE reads, giving one row per CDR3 protein. The repertoire consists of roughly 29,000 distinct CDR3 sequences, with 10% to 15% occurring once and the leading ten covering over 12%. The sample taken for sequencing was PBMCs or a T cell subset sorted from them (not recorded which). These receptors were obtained from an adult woman who had mild COVID-19 (a few samples of this study predate the infection). Cell type and time point are not known.

This clonotype was seen ten or more times. This rearrangement joins TRBV24-1 to TRBJ1-5; D ambiguous. The germline V gene has CDR1 KGHDR and CDR2 SFDVKD. There are 13 residues in the CDR3. V lost 3 bases and J lost 3, with 5 bases in between. The CDR3 region is CATSDGNNQPQHF. The CDR3 DNA reads as TGTGCCACCAGTGATGGGAACAATCAGCCCCAGCATTTT.

This clonotype was counted ten times or more. Here the CDR3 DNA reads TGCGCCAGCAGCCAAGCCCTCTTACAGGGAGGAGAGGACTATGGCTACACCTTC. It yields the protein CASSQALLQGGEDYGYTF. The chain joins TRBV4-1 to TRBJ1-2; D might be TRBD1 (6 bases). The germline V and J ends were trimmed by 1 base and 3 bases, with 21 bases remaining between them. CDR3 length: 18 amino acids. Germline values: CDR1 MGHRA, CDR2 YSYEKL.

This clonotype was seen at least ten times. The rearrangement links TRBV20-1 to TRBJ2-7; 7 positions agree with TRBD2. Trimming took 2 bases from V and 0 from J; bases not matched to a gene: 7. The germline CDR1 and CDR2 sequences are DFQATT and SNEGSKA (reference sequence). This CDR3 is built from 15 residues. CDR3 sequence: CSARSLAESSYEQYF. CDR3 bases: TGCAGTGCTAGATCCCTAGCGGAGAGCTCCTACGAGCAGTACTTC.

This clonotype appeared many times. The chain uses TRBV7-2 and TRBJ2-1, with TRBD2 matching over 12 bases. Germline CDR1 SGHTA, CDR2 FQGNSA. The ends lost 3 bases at V and 7 bases at J; junction bases unmatched: 10. This CDR3 has 17 amino acids. The chain's CDR3 is CASSLGLLAGGRNEQFF. CDR3 coding DNA: TGTGCCAGCAGCTTGGGCCTTCTAGCGGGAGGGCGGAATGAGCAGTTCTTC.

This clonotype has ten or more counts. V is TRBV6-5 and J is TRBJ2-1; TRBD2 agrees at 10 bases. This CDR3 is built from 18 residues. The V segment lost 7 bases and the J segment 3 bases; nucleotides outside the gene matches: 15. Germline V gene sequence: CDR1 MNHEY, CDR2 SVGAGI. CDR3 sequence reads: CASIQHYNLAGVYNEQFF. CDR3 in DNA: TGTGCCAGCATTCAACATTACAACCTAGCGGGAGTCTACAATGAGCAGTTCTTC.

This clonotype was detected ten times or more. The genes are TRBV3-1 and TRBJ1-4, with TRBD1 identical over 8 bases. The CDR3 contains 16 residues. With V trimmed by 4 bases and J by 4 bases, 8 bases remained unmatched. CDR1 and CDR2 (germline): LGHDT, YNNKEL (reference sequence). The CDR3 DNA sequence: TGTGCCAGCAGCCTCAAGGGGACAGGAGATAATGAAAAACTGTTTTTT. Translating it yields CASSLKGTGDNEKLFF.

This clonotype was detected ten times or more. V and J are TRBV4-1 and TRBJ2-3; D unresolved. V lost 0 bases to trimming and J lost 6 bases, with 16 bases between them. The CDR3 spans 16 residues. Per germline, CDR1 MGHRA and CDR2 YSYEKL. CDR3 loop: CASSQDPPYRRDTQYF. In DNA, the CDR3 is TGCGCCAGCAGCCAAGATCCTCCCTACCGACGGGATACGCAGTATTTT.

This clonotype was detected ten times or more. The chain has TRBV20-1 and TRBJ2-2, with D possibly matching TRBD2 (5 bases). Germline-derived CDR1 and CDR2 are DFQATT and SNEGSKA (reference sequence). The V end was cut by 6 bases, the J end by 5 bases, with 13 bases between. The CDR3 is 13 residues long. This chain's CDR3 is CSASTPGTGELFF. In DNA, the CDR3 is TGCAGTGCCTCAACGCCGGGGACCGGGGAGCTGTTTTTT.

This clonotype has a handful of counts. The V call is TRBV12-3 or TRBV12-4, the J call TRBJ1-2; D is ambiguous. CDR3 length equals 13 residues. V lost 1 base, J lost 1 base, and 4 bases lay in between. CDR3 sequence: CASSLDNNYGYTF. The CDR3 bases are TGTGCCAGCAGTTTAGACAATAACTATGGCTACACCTTC.

This clonotype was detected many times. V gene TRBV11-1 combines with J gene TRBJ1-1; D uncertain. This CDR3 spans 13 amino acids. The germline V and J ends were trimmed by 1 base and 7 bases, with 10 bases remaining between them. Germline CDR1 SGHAT, CDR2 FQDESV (reference sequence). CDR3 nucleotides: TGTGCCAGCAGCTTAGGCGCCCCGTATGAAGCTTTCTTT. Its protein product is CASSLGAPYEAFF. Combining the CDR3 with reference TRBV11-1 and TRBJ1-1 gives the whole variable domain EAEVAQSPRYKITEKSQAVAFWCDPISGHATLYWYRQILGQGPELLVQFQDESVVDDSQLPKDRFSAERLKGVDSTLKIQPAELGDSAMYLCASSLGAPYEAFFGQGTRLTVV.